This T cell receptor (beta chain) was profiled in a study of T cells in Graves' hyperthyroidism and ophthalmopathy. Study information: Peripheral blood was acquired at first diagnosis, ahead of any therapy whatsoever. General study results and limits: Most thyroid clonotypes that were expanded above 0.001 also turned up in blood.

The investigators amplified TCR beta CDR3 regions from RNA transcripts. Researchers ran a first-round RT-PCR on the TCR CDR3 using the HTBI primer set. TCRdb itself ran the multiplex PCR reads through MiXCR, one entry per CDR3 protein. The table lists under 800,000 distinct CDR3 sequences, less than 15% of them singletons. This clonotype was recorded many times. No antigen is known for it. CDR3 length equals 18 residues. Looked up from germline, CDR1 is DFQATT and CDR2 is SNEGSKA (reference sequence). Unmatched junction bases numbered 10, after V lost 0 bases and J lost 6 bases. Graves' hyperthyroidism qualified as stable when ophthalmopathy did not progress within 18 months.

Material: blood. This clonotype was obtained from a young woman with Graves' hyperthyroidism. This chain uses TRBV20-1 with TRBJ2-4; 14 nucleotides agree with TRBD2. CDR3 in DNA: TGCAGTGCTAGAGACCCCGGGACTAGCGGGAGCAGGCGAAACATTCAGTACTTC. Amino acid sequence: CSARDPGTSGSRRNIQYF.